The entry that follows covers one TCR beta chain sequence. The antigen is not known. The length of the CDR3 is 14 residues. Germline values: CDR1 MNHEY, CDR2 SMNVEV (reference sequence). V dropped 2 bases and J dropped 2 bases, with 10 bases sitting between them. Here immunoSEQ multiplex PCR was the method, and the copy in TCRdb shows in-frame clones only, minus some. The sample lists around 51,000 clones; 65% to 85% were seen once. The data are from a study of PD-1 blockade in mismatch repair-deficient tumors. Study-wide results and caveats: Tumor-resident clones, often undetectable pretreatment in blood, expanded then contracted after pembrolizumab.

PCR or immunohistochemistry showed mismatch repair deficiency in every enrolled patient. Three pembrolizumab responders had their TCRs sequenced. This material consisted of peripheral blood, taken roughly 19 weeks after starting pembrolizumab. The rearrangement links TRBV27 to TRBJ2-7, with D perhaps TRBD1 or TRBD2 (5 bases each). The TCR originated in an adult with mismatch repair-deficient cancer. The CDR3 reads CASSLRPGPYEQYF. As DNA, the CDR3 is TGTGCCAGCAGTTTACGGCCGGGACCCTACGAGCAGTACTTC.